Described below is a single TCR beta chain sequence and its context. Antigen specificity is unknown. This sample is part of a study of shared clonotypes between healthy human individuals. Donors were healthy HIV-negative adults without recent acute infections or vaccinations. The repertoire was sequenced with immunoSEQ multiplex PCR; TCRdb's copy has only in-frame clones and lacks some. This sample has approximately 980,000 clones, with more than 75% found just once. Notes on the study in general: Compared with memory subsets, naive subsets generally had larger estimated richness.

The V gene lost 4 bases and the J gene lost 2 bases, with 1 base spanning the gap. The germline V gene has CDR1 MNHEY and CDR2 SMNVEV (reference sequence). CDR3 size: 11 residues. The TCR was taken from a man aged 18 to 30 in good health. Sequenced: memory CD4+ T cells sorted from blood. The subset: CD45RA-negative fraction. The chain couples TRBV27 to TRBJ2-3; D call uncertain. The CDR3 nucleotides are TGTGCCAGCAGTTCCACAGATACGCAGTATTTT. Translating gives CASSSTDTQYF.